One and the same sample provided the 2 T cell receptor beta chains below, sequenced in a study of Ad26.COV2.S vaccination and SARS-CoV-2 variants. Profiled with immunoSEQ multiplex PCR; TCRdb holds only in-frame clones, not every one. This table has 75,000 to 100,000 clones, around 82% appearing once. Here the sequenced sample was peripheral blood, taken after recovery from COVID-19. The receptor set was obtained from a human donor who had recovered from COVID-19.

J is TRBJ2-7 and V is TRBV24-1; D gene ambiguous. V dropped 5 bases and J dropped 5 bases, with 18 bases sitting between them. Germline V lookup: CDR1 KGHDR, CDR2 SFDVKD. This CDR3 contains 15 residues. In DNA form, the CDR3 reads TGTGCCACCAGTGCCCGCCCCGGGCCGTCGGACGAGCAGTACTTC. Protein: CATSARPGPSDEQYF.

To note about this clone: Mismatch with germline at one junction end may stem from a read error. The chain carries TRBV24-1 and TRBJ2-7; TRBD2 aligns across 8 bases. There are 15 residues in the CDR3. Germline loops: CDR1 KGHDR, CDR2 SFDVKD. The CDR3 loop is CATSATGGPSHEQYF. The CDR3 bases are TGTGCCACCAGTGCTACGGGAGGGCCCTCCCACGAGCAGTACTTC.